This T cell receptor beta chain was captured in a study of CD8+CD57+ T cells in acquired aplastic anemia. The study's findings and limits: The study identified about 30 CD8+ CDR3 sequences shared by patients and controls.

Using genomic DNA as the template, TCR beta VDJ and CDR3 profiling was carried out. TCRdb recomputed calls from the reads with MiXCR, one row per CDR3 protein. The table has hundreds of thousands of distinct CDR3 sequences, around 68% seen once. Details on this clonotype: Its antigen is unidentified.

The germline CDR1 and CDR2 sequences are SGHDN and FVKESK. The CDR3 loop spans 17 amino acids. V lost 0 bases, J lost 0 bases, and 9 bases lay in between. Sequenced material: sorted CD4+, CD8+, or CD8+CD57+ T cells (not recorded which) from PBMCs. The chain joins TRBV14 to TRBJ1-6; D unresolved. The clonotype originates from a human donor in good health, serving as a control. The CDR3 loop reads CASSQDPKGSYNSPLHF. The CDR3 DNA reads as TGTGCCAGCAGCCAAGACCCAAAAGGCTCCTATAATTCACCCCTCCACTTT.